Detailed here is one T cell receptor (beta chain). What it binds is not known. Sequencing used immunoSEQ multiplex PCR; TCRdb keeps in-frame clones, though not all of them. The data show over 35,000 clones, with about 80% seen just once and 4% to 5% held by the top ten. The data were taken from a study of OX40 agonist ivuxolimab in advanced cancers. Study context: Participants averaged about 60 years of age (range roughly 23 to 90) and were 75% to 90% male. Study-level results: Some of the lowest clonal expansion was seen in partial responders at 0.1-3.0 mg/kg. Normalized T-cell clonal expansion was also low in some nonresponders. With doses of 0.1 to 3.0 mg/kg, CD4+ and CD8+ blood T cells had undergone clonal expansion by week 6.

CDR1 is MDHEN and CDR2 is SYDVKM in the germline V gene. This CDR3 region has 12 residues. Trimming removed 7 bases at V and 4 bases at J, with 10 bases between. The chain carries TRBV28 and TRBJ1-2, with a tentative D call TRBD1 (5 bases). This sequence originates from an adult with an advanced solid tumor such as melanoma, head and neck, liver or kidney cancer. The sample in question was CD4+ or CD8+ T cells sorted from blood, obtained in a trial of the OX40 agonist ivuxolimab. Here the CDR3 DNA reads TGTGCCAGCACCGACAGACTCTATGGCTACACCTTC. Translating gives CASTDRLYGYTF.